This T cell receptor beta chain derives from a study of T cell responses to AZD1222 COVID-19 vaccine. The data were produced by immunoSEQ multiplex PCR, yet TCRdb's version contains in-frame clones alone and is incomplete. The sample comprises 90,000 to 110,000 clones, 70% to 90% of which are singletons, and around a sixth rests with the top ten. The CDR3 sequence is 15 residues long. Germline assignment: CDR1 MDHEN and CDR2 SYDVKM. V shed 5 bases and J 4 bases; nucleotides not matched to a gene: 6. Sequences were derived from peripheral blood, sampled on day 0 of AZD1222 vaccination. The chain employs TRBV28 and TRBJ1-5, with TRBD1 identical over 9 bases. The source is an adult in good health. CDR3 in amino acids: CASSAQDRGNQPQHF. The CDR3 DNA follows: TGTGCCAGCAGTGCCCAGGACAGGGGTAATCAGCCCCAGCATTTT.